Listed below are T cell receptor beta chains from one sample, sequenced in a study of OX40 agonist ivuxolimab in advanced cancers. The table came from immunoSEQ multiplex PCR; TCRdb's copy has only in-frame clones and leaves some out. The sample carries around 67,000 clones, about 87% recorded once. Sequences were derived from CD4+ or CD8+ T cells sorted from blood, sampled in a trial of the OX40 agonist ivuxolimab. The source of these receptors is an adult with an advanced solid tumor such as melanoma, head and neck, liver or kidney cancer. Both conserved end residues are part of each CDR3. Each record gives: V gene, clone size, J gene, D gene, CDR3 protein, CDR3 DNA. D genes are given only for firm matches. Clone size is stated in some rows and not others, as once, few, many or a class when expanded.

v_gene: TRBV11-3; abundance: .; j_gene: TRBJ2-1; d_gene: TRBD2; CDR3aa: CASSMFSSGAEQFF; CDR3nt: TGTGCCAGCAGCATGTTCTCTAGCGGGGCTGAGCAGTTCTTC
v_gene: TRBV15; abundance: .; j_gene: TRBJ1-5; d_gene: .; CDR3aa: CATKGRRNQPQHF; CDR3nt: TGTGCCACCAAGGGACGTCGCAATCAGCCCCAGCATTTT
v_gene: TRBV6-5; abundance: .; j_gene: TRBJ2-3; d_gene: TRBD1; CDR3aa: CASSYDRGLLVDTQYF; CDR3nt: TGTGCCAGCAGTTACGACAGGGGCCTTTTAGTGGATACGCAGTATTTT
v_gene: TRBV7-3; abundance: once; j_gene: TRBJ2-2; d_gene: .; CDR3aa: CASSFKARGSNTGELFF; CDR3nt: TGTGCCAGCAGCTTTAAAGCCCGTGGATCGAACACCGGGGAGCTGTTTTTT
v_gene: TRBV4-1; abundance: few; j_gene: TRBJ2-7; d_gene: TRBD2; CDR3aa: CASSYSRTSAGYEQYF; CDR3nt: TGCGCCAGCAGCTACAGCCGGACTAGCGCGGGCTACGAGCAGTACTTC
v_gene: TRBV7-2; abundance: .; j_gene: TRBJ1-2; d_gene: TRBD1; CDR3aa: CASRGAGTDYNYGYTF; CDR3nt: TGTGCCAGCAGGGGGGCGGGGACAGACTATAACTATGGCTACACCTTC
v_gene: TRBV7-9; abundance: .; j_gene: TRBJ2-1; d_gene: .; CDR3aa: CASSPRGGGASSYNEQFF; CDR3nt: TGTGCCAGCAGCCCAAGAGGTGGCGGGGCCAGCTCCTACAATGAGCAGTTCTTC
v_gene: TRBV5-1; abundance: .; j_gene: TRBJ1-1; d_gene: .; CDR3aa: CASSLDPGGATEAFF; CDR3nt: TGCGCCAGCAGCTTGGATCCCGGAGGTGCCACTGAAGCTTTCTTT
v_gene: TRBV20-1; abundance: .; j_gene: TRBJ1-2; d_gene: TRBD1; CDR3aa: CSAFRGQGYTF; CDR3nt: TGCAGTGCTTTCAGGGGGCAAGGCTACACCTTC
v_gene: TRBV6-4; abundance: .; j_gene: TRBJ2-7; d_gene: TRBD2; CDR3aa: CASPECGRSGYEQYF; CDR3nt: TGTGCCAGCCCAGAGTGCGGGAGGTCTGGGTACGAGCAGTACTTC
v_gene: TRBV9; abundance: .; j_gene: TRBJ1-2; d_gene: TRBD1; CDR3aa: CASSVGQGNYGYTF; CDR3nt: TGTGCCAGCAGCGTGGGACAGGGCAACTATGGCTACACCTTC
v_gene: TRBV28; abundance: .; j_gene: TRBJ2-5; d_gene: TRBD2; CDR3aa: CASPWEGPVQETQYF; CDR3nt: TGTGCCAGCCCCTGGGAGGGGCCCGTCCAAGAGACCCAGTACTTC
v_gene: TRBV19; abundance: few; j_gene: TRBJ1-2; d_gene: .; CDR3aa: CASSGHSDGYTF; CDR3nt: TGTGCCAGTAGTGGCCACTCGGATGGCTACACCTTC
v_gene: TRBV6-8; abundance: .; j_gene: TRBJ2-7; d_gene: TRBD2; CDR3aa: CASRHPGGVYEQYF; CDR3nt: TGTGCCAGCAGGCACCCCGGGGGGGTCTACGAGCAGTACTTC
v_gene: TRBV1; abundance: .; j_gene: TRBJ1-5; d_gene: .; CDR3aa: CTSSKAVGLYSNQPQHF; CDR3nt: TGCACCAGCAGCAAAGCCGTTGGCTTATATAGCAATCAGCCCCAGCATTTT
v_gene: TRBV20-1; abundance: .; j_gene: TRBJ2-7; d_gene: .; CDR3aa: CSARGPYEQYF; CDR3nt: TGCAGTGCTAGGGGCCCATACGAGCAGTACTTC
v_gene: TRBV28; abundance: once; j_gene: TRBJ2-5; d_gene: .; CDR3aa: CASKVAGSQETQYF; CDR3nt: TGTGCCAGCAAGGTCGCGGGATCCCAAGAGACCCAGTACTTC
v_gene: TRBV5-1; abundance: .; j_gene: TRBJ2-3; d_gene: .; CDR3aa: CASSFGTDTQYF; CDR3nt: TGCGCCAGCAGCTTTGGGACAGATACGCAGTATTTT
v_gene: TRBV28; abundance: .; j_gene: TRBJ2-1; d_gene: TRBD2; CDR3aa: CASSRSGGGNEQFF; CDR3nt: TGTGCCAGCAGTCGTAGCGGGGGGGGTAATGAGCAGTTCTTC
v_gene: TRBV4-3; abundance: .; j_gene: TRBJ2-2; d_gene: TRBD1; CDR3aa: CASSPGQGLTNTGELFF; CDR3nt: TGCGCCAGCAGCCCCGGACAGGGCCTTACGAACACCGGGGAGCTGTTTTTT
v_gene: TRBV27; abundance: once; j_gene: TRBJ2-5; d_gene: .; CDR3aa: CASSSRLQETQYF; CDR3nt: TGTGCCAGCAGTTCCCGCCTTCAAGAGACCCAGTACTTC
v_gene: TRBV28; abundance: .; j_gene: TRBJ1-5; d_gene: TRBD1; CDR3aa: CASSFFTGGNSNQPQHF; CDR3nt: TGTGCCAGCAGTTTCTTTACAGGGGGCAATAGCAATCAGCCCCAGCATTTT
v_gene: TRBV7-2; abundance: .; j_gene: TRBJ2-3; d_gene: TRBD2; CDR3aa: CASSSGGGKGTDTQYF; CDR3nt: TGTGCCAGCAGCTCAGGCGGGGGGAAGGGGACAGATACGCAGTATTTT
v_gene: TRBV27; abundance: .; j_gene: TRBJ2-3; d_gene: TRBD2; CDR3aa: CASGTSGNTDTQYF; CDR3nt: TGTGCCAGCGGGACTAGCGGAAACACAGATACGCAGTATTTT
v_gene: TRBV7-2; abundance: .; j_gene: TRBJ2-5; d_gene: .; CDR3aa: CASSLTPTDQETQYF; CDR3nt: TGTGCCAGCAGCTTAACCCCGACAGACCAAGAGACCCAGTACTTC
v_gene: TRBV6-1; abundance: .; j_gene: TRBJ2-3; d_gene: TRBD1; CDR3aa: CASSQRGRTTDTQYF; CDR3nt: TGTGCCAGCAGTCAGAGGGGGCGAACCACAGATACGCAGTATTTT
v_gene: TRBV6-4; abundance: .; j_gene: TRBJ2-3; d_gene: TRBD2; CDR3aa: CASNSGRSPPDTQYF; CDR3nt: TGTGCCAGCAACAGCGGGAGATCCCCTCCAGATACGCAGTATTTT
v_gene: TRBV5-1; abundance: .; j_gene: TRBJ2-1; d_gene: .; CDR3aa: CASISPGVSNEQFF; CDR3nt: TGCGCCAGCATTTCCCCGGGAGTGAGCAATGAGCAGTTCTTC
v_gene: TRBV6-1; abundance: .; j_gene: TRBJ2-6; d_gene: TRBD2; CDR3aa: CASSESYGGAGANVLTF; CDR3nt: TGTGCCAGCAGTGAATCCTACGGGGGGGCTGGGGCCAACGTCCTGACTTTC
v_gene: TRBV2; abundance: .; j_gene: TRBJ2-1; d_gene: .; CDR3aa: CASSSDRVTSYNEQFF; CDR3nt: TGTGCCAGCAGTTCGGATAGAGTAACGTCCTACAATGAGCAGTTCTTC
v_gene: TRBV30; abundance: .; j_gene: TRBJ2-3; d_gene: TRBD2; CDR3aa: CAWSSGGNADTQYF; CDR3nt: TGTGCCTGGAGTTCCGGGGGGAACGCAGATACGCAGTATTTT
v_gene: TRBV10-3; abundance: .; j_gene: TRBJ1-1; d_gene: .; CDR3aa: CAIKVNTEAFF; CDR3nt: TGTGCCATCAAGGTGAACACTGAAGCTTTCTTT
v_gene: TRBV23-1; abundance: .; j_gene: TRBJ2-1; d_gene: .; CDR3aa: CASSRGRPRGEQFF; CDR3nt: TGCGCCAGCAGTCGAGGACGGCCAAGGGGTGAGCAGTTCTTC
v_gene: TRBV11-3; abundance: .; j_gene: TRBJ2-1; d_gene: TRBD2; CDR3aa: CASSPAERGTNEQFF; CDR3nt: TGTGCCAGCAGCCCCGCGGAGCGGGGAACCAATGAGCAGTTCTTC
v_gene: TRBV18; abundance: .; j_gene: TRBJ2-3; d_gene: .; CDR3aa: CASSPLLTDTQYF; CDR3nt: TGTGCCAGCTCACCCCTTCTCACAGATACGCAGTATTTT
v_gene: TRBV11-3; abundance: .; j_gene: TRBJ2-1; d_gene: TRBD2; CDR3aa: CASSLSGSSYNEQFF; CDR3nt: TGTGCCAGCAGCTTGAGCGGGAGCTCCTACAATGAGCAGTTCTTC
v_gene: TRBV11-2; abundance: .; j_gene: TRBJ2-7; d_gene: TRBD2; CDR3aa: CASSSPGEAGNEQYF; CDR3nt: TGTGCCAGCAGCTCCCCCGGGGAAGCGGGGAACGAGCAGTACTTC
v_gene: TRBV5-5; abundance: once; j_gene: TRBJ1-1; d_gene: .; CDR3aa: CASIKTGRRNTEAFF; CDR3nt: TGTGCCAGCATCAAAACGGGACGCAGGAACACTGAAGCTTTCTTT
v_gene: TRBV19; abundance: .; j_gene: TRBJ1-2; d_gene: .; CDR3aa: CATKSYSGGLDYGYTF; CDR3nt: TGTGCCACCAAAAGCTATTCGGGGGGGCTCGACTATGGCTACACCTTC
v_gene: TRBV27; abundance: .; j_gene: TRBJ2-3; d_gene: .; CDR3aa: CASSLNPGTGGIGTQYF; CDR3nt: TGTGCCAGCAGTCTGAACCCCGGGACTGGGGGTATCGGTACGCAGTATTTT
v_gene: TRBV11-3; abundance: .; j_gene: TRBJ2-6; d_gene: .; CDR3aa: CASSLVGLRAGANVLTF; CDR3nt: TGTGCCAGCAGCTTAGTCGGGTTGAGGGCCGGGGCCAACGTCCTGACTTTC
v_gene: TRBV28; abundance: few; j_gene: TRBJ2-7; d_gene: .; CDR3aa: CASEGPIYEQYF; CDR3nt: TGTGCCAGCGAGGGCCCTATCTACGAGCAGTACTTC
v_gene: TRBV7-3; abundance: .; j_gene: TRBJ2-5; d_gene: .; CDR3aa: CASSPGSAQETQYF; CDR3nt: TGTGCCAGCAGCCCAGGGAGCGCCCAAGAGACCCAGTACTTC
v_gene: TRBV6-5; abundance: once; j_gene: TRBJ1-5; d_gene: .; CDR3aa: CASSYSGEGQPQHF; CDR3nt: TGTGCCAGCAGTTACTCGGGGGAGGGTCAGCCCCAGCATTTT
v_gene: TRBV15; abundance: .; j_gene: TRBJ1-4; d_gene: .; CDR3aa: CATSRGGATNEKLFF; CDR3nt: TGTGCCACCAGCAGAGGAGGGGCAACTAATGAAAAACTGTTTTTT
v_gene: TRBV4-2; abundance: medium-sized; j_gene: TRBJ2-2; d_gene: TRBD2; CDR3aa: CASSQGLAANTGELFF; CDR3nt: TGTGCCAGCAGCCAAGGCCTAGCGGCAAACACCGGGGAGCTGTTTTTT